This T cell receptor (beta chain) appears in the sequencing data of a study of T cell repertoires in cytomegalovirus infection. From germline, CDR1 is SGHVS and CDR2 FQNEAQ. The CDR3 is made up of 11 amino acids. Trimming cost V 1 base and J 9 bases, with 4 bases left between them. TCRdb reprocessed the reads with MiXCR, giving one entry per CDR3 protein. The table includes tens of thousands of distinct CDR3 sequences, 3% to 4% detected once. At least ten counts were recorded for this clonotype. Sequencing was done on a sample of PBMCs. The chain joins TRBV7-8 to TRBJ2-1; the D is unclear. The receptor's source is a human donor in good health (CMV status not recorded). Some clones in this sample may be carry-over from other donors' samples. The CDR3 loop reads CASSLVVEQFF. In DNA, the CDR3 is TGTGCCAGCAGCTTAGTTGTTGAGCAGTTCTTC.